One and the same sample provided the 27 T cell receptor beta chains below, sequenced in a study of shared clonotypes between healthy human individuals. Repertoires were generated with immunoSEQ multiplex PCR, while TCRdb's copy carries only in-frame clones and drops some. Among under 1,100,000 clones listed, 65% to 75% were seen once. Sequenced material: memory CD4+ T cells sorted from blood. Subset of the sample: CD45RA-negative fraction. These receptor sequences come from a young man in good health.

The chain combines TRBV5-5 with TRBJ2-7, with TRBD1 identical over 10 bases. The germline V gene has CDR1 SGHKS and CDR2 YYEKEE (reference sequence). The CDR3 is 20 residues long. The trim removed 4 bases at V and 0 bases at J, leaving 19 bases unmatched. In nucleotides, the CDR3 is TGTGCCAGCAGCGAGCGTGGGACAGGGGACTCATCCAGCTTCTCCTACGAGCAGTACTTC. Amino acid sequence: CASSERGTGDSSSFSYEQYF.

The rearrangement links TRBV28 to TRBJ2-5; 10 nucleotides agree with TRBD1. Looked up from germline, CDR1 is MDHEN and CDR2 is SYDVKM. V shed 1 base, J shed 0 bases, and the junction held 2 bases outside the gene matches. The CDR3 has 16 amino acids. This CDR3 reads CASSLFGQGDQETQYF. The CDR3 coding sequence is TGTGCCAGCAGTTTATTTGGACAGGGGGACCAAGAGACCCAGTACTTC.

With regard to this clone: The sample has other DNA sequences that encode this CDR3 too. The J gene is TRBJ2-5, the V gene TRBV5-1, with 10 nucleotides matching TRBD2. Germline CDR1 reads SGHRS; CDR2 reads YFSETQ. CDR3 size: 13 residues. J gave up 4 bases and V 5 bases, and 2 bases lay outside the gene matches. The CDR3 spells CASSWTSGETQYF. The CDR3 DNA sequence: TGCGCCAGCAGTTGGACTAGCGGAGAGACCCAGTACTTC.

This chain joins TRBV5-1 and TRBJ1-4, with TRBD1 as a possible D gene (6 bases). The CDR3 runs to 15 residues. Trimming took 0 bases from V and 6 from J, leaving 12 bases between them. Germline V gene lookup returns CDR1 SGHRS and CDR2 YFSETQ. Here the CDR3 reads CASSLAGRGDEKLFF. The CDR3 bases are TGCGCCAGCAGCTTGGCAGGCAGGGGTGATGAAAAACTGTTTTTT. Drawing the rest from reference TRBV5-1 and TRBJ1-4, the complete variable domain is KAGVTQTPRYLIKTRGQQVTLSCSPISGHRSVSWYQQTPGQGLQFLFEYFSETQRNKGNFPGRFSGRQFSNSRSEMNVSTLELGDSALYLCASSLAGRGDEKLFFGSGTQLSVL.

Turning to this clone: This sample also contains other DNA sequences that code for the same CDR3. This chain uses TRBV29-1 with TRBJ2-7; no reliable D call. Germline CDR1 is SQVTM and CDR2 is ANQGSEA. The CDR3 consists of 11 residues. V was shortened by 4 bases and J by 1 base, with 5 bases between the two germline ends. The CDR3 here is CSVGQSYEQYF. In nucleotides, the CDR3 is TGCAGCGTTGGACAATCCTACGAGCAGTACTTC.

The chain uses TRBV2 and TRBJ2-5, with D tentatively TRBD1 (5 bases). Germline lookup yields CDR1 SNHLY and CDR2 FYNNEI. The CDR3 is 16 amino acids. Trimming removed 6 bases at V and 4 bases at J, with 21 bases between. CDR3 region: CASRESSRVLAETQYF. The CDR3 bases are TGTGCCAGCAGAGAGTCCAGCAGGGTATTGGCAGAGACCCAGTACTTC.

The chain links TRBV6-5 to TRBJ1-6; D is undetermined. V lost 2 bases and J lost 6, with 5 bases in between. The CDR3 totals 13 residues. Germline lookup yields CDR1 MNHEY and CDR2 SVGAGI. In DNA, the CDR3 is TGTGCCAGCAGTTACGAGGCTAATTCACCCCTCCACTTT. Protein sequence: CASSYEANSPLHF.

This chain connects TRBV5-5 to TRBJ2-7; TRBD1 matches 7 bases. The length of the CDR3 is 13 residues. The V segment lost 4 bases and the J segment 1 base; nucleotides outside the gene matches: 2. CDR1 is SGHKS and CDR2 is YYEKEE in the germline V gene (reference sequence). In DNA, the CDR3 is TGTGCCAGCAGCATACAGGGGTCCTACGAGCAGTACTTC. Its translation: CASSIQGSYEQYF. The full variable domain, completed using reference TRBV5-5 and TRBJ2-7, is DAGVTQSPTHLIKTRGQQVTLRCSPISGHKSVSWYQQVLGQGPQFIFQYYEKEERGRGNFPDRFSARQFPNYSSELNVNALLLGDSALYLCASSIQGSYEQYFGPGTRLTVT.

J is TRBJ2-7 and V is TRBV6-5; 7 bases are shared with TRBD2. J was trimmed by 3 bases and V by 5 bases; bases with no gene match: 10. CDR1 MNHEY and CDR2 SVGAGI come from the germline V gene. The length of the CDR3 is 15 residues. CDR3 sequence reads: CASSLSAGANYEQYF. The CDR3 DNA sequence: TGTGCCAGCAGTCTTTCGGCGGGAGCCAACTACGAGCAGTACTTC.

This clone has ten or more counts. The chain recombines TRBV18 with TRBJ1-4, with D possibly matching TRBD1 (5 bases). Between the trimmed V and J ends, which lost 5 bases and 0 bases, there was a span of 13 bases. CDR1 and CDR2 (germline): KGHSH, LQKENI. The CDR3 covers 16 residues. CDR3 region: CASSSARASTNEKLFF. CDR3 bases: TGTGCCAGCTCATCTGCCAGGGCGTCAACTAATGAAAAACTGTTTTTT.

This chain links TRBV6-1 with TRBJ1-5; D may be TRBD1 (5 bases). V lost 7 bases to trimming and J lost 8 bases, with 12 bases between them. This CDR3 spans 12 amino acids. Germline values: CDR1 MNHNS, CDR2 SASEGT. The CDR3 here is CASTGRGEPQHF. The CDR3 DNA follows: TGTGCCAGCACGGGCCGGGGCGAGCCCCAGCATTTT.

Remarks on this clone: At the DNA level, this CDR3 is encoded by other sequences in the same sample as well. V usage is TRBV9 and J usage is TRBJ1-2; D is unclear. Germline values: CDR1 SGDLS, CDR2 YYNGEE. The CDR3 is 15 residues long. V lost 0 bases and J 0 bases, leaving 9 bases between the germline ends. The CDR3 DNA follows: TGTGCCAGCAGCGTAGGCCCCGAAGCTAACTATGGCTACACCTTC. Translation: CASSVGPEANYGYTF. Full variable domain (rest looked up from reference TRBV9 and TRBJ1-2): DSGVTQTPKHLITATGQRVTLRCSPRSGDLSVYWYQQSLDQGLQFLIQYYNGEERAKGNILERFSAQQFPDLHSELNLSSLELGDSALYFCASSVGPEANYGYTFGSGTRLTVV.

The chain couples TRBV28 to TRBJ2-3, with 14 bases lining up with TRBD2. Trimming cost V 6 bases and J 1 base; bases outside gene matches: 6. Germline V gene data show CDR1 as MDHEN and CDR2 as SYDVKM. CDR3 length: 17 residues. The CDR3, as DNA: TGTGCCAGCAGCTCGACGGGACTAGCGGGGGGCACAGATACGCAGTATTTT. The encoded protein is CASSSTGLAGGTDTQYF.

V usage is TRBV19 and J usage is TRBJ2-1, with 13 bases fitting TRBD2. This CDR3 has 15 amino acids. V was pared by 7 bases and J by 9 bases, with 9 bases of the junction left unmatched. CDR1 and CDR2 (germline): LNHDA, SQIVND (reference sequence). CDR3 sequence: CASTPTSGRLVEQFF. CDR3 nucleotide sequence: TGTGCCAGTACCCCGACTAGCGGGAGGTTGGTTGAGCAGTTCTTC.

This clone has only one observation. V gene TRBV5-1 combines with J gene TRBJ2-7, with a tentative D call TRBD2 (6 bases). The V end was cut by 0 bases, the J end by 6 bases, with 13 bases between. This CDR3 region has 14 residues. Germline CDR1 SGHRS, CDR2 YFSETQ. Here the CDR3 reads CASSLEKLAGEQYF. For the CDR3, the DNA is TGCGCCAGCAGCTTGGAGAAACTAGCAGGCGAGCAGTACTTC.

This chain uses TRBV2 with TRBJ2-5, with D hard to call. CDR3 length equals 13 residues. Trimming pared 4 bases from V and 5 bases from J, leaving 11 bases between. Germline CDR1 is SNHLY and CDR2 is FYNNEI. The CDR3, as DNA: TGTGCCAGCAGTGTAGGGCTAGGTGAGACCCAGTACTTC. Its protein is CASSVGLGETQYF.

This sequence joins TRBV11-2 and TRBJ1-4, with no clear D. The length of the CDR3 is 14 residues. Germline assignment: CDR1 SGHAT and CDR2 FQNNGV. With 3 bases removed from V and 7 bases from J, the gap between germline ends came to 12 bases. This CDR3 is CASSLGLAGEKLFF. The CDR3 DNA follows: TGTGCCAGCAGCTTGGGATTGGCAGGTGAAAAACTGTTTTTT. Looking up the rest from reference TRBV11-2 and TRBJ1-4 gives the full variable domain: EAGVAQSPRYKIIEKRQSVAFWCNPISGHATLYWYQQILGQGPKLLIQFQNNGVVDDSQLPKDRFSAERLKGVDSTLKIQPAKLEDSAVYLCASSLGLAGEKLFFGSGTQLSVL.

This clone has just a few counts. This rearrangement joins TRBV7-8 to TRBJ2-6, with TRBD1 as a possible D gene (5 bases). In germline, CDR1 is SGHVS, CDR2 FQNEAQ. The CDR3 loop spans 15 amino acids. V lost 5 bases and J 1 base, leaving 9 bases between the germline ends. The CDR3 bases are TGTGCCAGCAGCACCAGGGTATCTGGGGCCAACGTCCTGACTTTC. Its protein is CASSTRVSGANVLTF.

This clone has just a few counts. The gene calls are TRBV20-1 and TRBJ1-4; D is undetermined. Per germline, CDR1 DFQATT and CDR2 SNEGSKA (reference sequence). This CDR3 has 11 residues. Between the trimmed V and J ends, which lost 6 bases and 7 bases, there was a span of 9 bases. The CDR3 nucleotides read TGCAGTGCCACTTGGGCTGAAAAACTGTTTTTT. Protein sequence: CSATWAEKLFF.

The genes are TRBV18 and TRBJ2-7, with D tentatively TRBD2 (5 bases). The length of the CDR3 is 15 residues. Germline V gene data show CDR1 as KGHSH and CDR2 as LQKENI. The germline V and J ends were trimmed by 1 base and 3 bases, with 13 bases remaining between them. The CDR3 reads CASSPRTSGNYEQYF. In nucleotides, the CDR3 is TGTGCCAGCTCACCACGAACGTCGGGGAACTACGAGCAGTACTTC.

This clone occurred once. The gene calls are TRBV7-2 and TRBJ2-1; TRBD2 matches at 12 bases. The CDR3 spans 18 residues. V shed 2 bases and J 3 bases; nucleotides not matched to a gene: 8. Germline V CDR1 and CDR2: SGHTA, FQGNSA. The CDR3 DNA follows: TGTGCCAGCAGCTTACGCACTAGCGGGGGGCTCCTCTACAATGAGCAGTTCTTC. Translated, it gives CASSLRTSGGLLYNEQFF.

This clone was observed a single time. For the CDR3, the DNA is TGTGCCAGCAGCTTGGCAGCAGAACGAGGGCAGTACTTC. Translation: CASSLAAERGQYF. This rearrangement joins TRBV5-4 to TRBJ2-7; no clear D. Germline values: CDR1 SGHNT, CDR2 YYREEE (reference sequence). V was pared by 0 bases and J by 9 bases, with 13 bases between. The CDR3 totals 13 residues.

The CDR3 spells CASRQKTGPAFEAFF. In DNA form, the CDR3 reads TGTGCCAGCAGACAAAAGACAGGGCCTGCCTTTGAAGCTTTCTTT. This chain connects TRBV2 to TRBJ1-1; 7 bases are shared with TRBD1. V was clipped by 6 bases and J by 7 bases; unmatched bases: 14. Germline CDR1 is SNHLY and CDR2 is FYNNEI. This CDR3 is 15 amino acids long.

CDR3 in DNA: TGTGCCAGCAGCTTGGAATCCCTACACGGGAACTTCGGCTACACCTTC. It is translated as CASSLESLHGNFGYTF. This rearrangement joins TRBV5-4 to TRBJ1-2; D not certain. Trimming cost V 0 bases and J 8 bases, with 20 bases left between them. The CDR3 totals 16 residues. Germline CDR1 reads SGHNT; CDR2 reads YYREEE (reference sequence).

The sample holds one count of this clone. The chain couples TRBV28 to TRBJ1-5; D unresolved. V lost 6 bases and J 0 bases, leaving 27 bases between the germline ends. Germline values: CDR1 MDHEN, CDR2 SYDVKM. CDR3 size: 20 residues. CDR3: CASSKNFRTRADDSNQPQHF. The CDR3 region has the DNA TGTGCCAGCAGCAAAAACTTCAGAACGAGGGCAGACGATAGCAATCAGCCCCAGCATTTT.

The V and J genes are TRBV19 and TRBJ1-1, with D hard to call. V gave up 7 bases and J gave up 4 bases, with 16 bases separating them. CDR3 length: 14 amino acids. CDR1 LNHDA and CDR2 SQIVND come from the germline V gene (reference sequence). Written as DNA, the CDR3 is TGTGCCAGTAATCCAGGTTTGGTGGTCACTGAAGCTTTCTTT. Its translation: CASNPGLVVTEAFF. The full variable domain, rest sourced from reference TRBV19 and TRBJ1-1, is DGGITQSPKYLFRKEGQNVTLSCEQNLNHDAMYWYRQDPGQGLRLIYYSQIVNDFQKGDIAEGYSVSREKKESFPLTVTSAQKNPTAFYLCASNPGLVVTEAFFGQGTRLTVV.

This chain uses TRBV5-1 with TRBJ2-1; TRBD2 aligns across 11 bases. Germline assignment: CDR1 SGHRS and CDR2 YFSETQ. The V gene end was trimmed by 0 bases and the J gene end by 9 bases; junction bases not matched to a gene: 8. The CDR3 is made up of 16 amino acids. CDR3 nucleotide sequence: TGCGCCAGCAGCTTGGAGGGTAGCGGGAGGGCCTCTGAGCAGTTCTTC. Protein sequence: CASSLEGSGRASEQFF.